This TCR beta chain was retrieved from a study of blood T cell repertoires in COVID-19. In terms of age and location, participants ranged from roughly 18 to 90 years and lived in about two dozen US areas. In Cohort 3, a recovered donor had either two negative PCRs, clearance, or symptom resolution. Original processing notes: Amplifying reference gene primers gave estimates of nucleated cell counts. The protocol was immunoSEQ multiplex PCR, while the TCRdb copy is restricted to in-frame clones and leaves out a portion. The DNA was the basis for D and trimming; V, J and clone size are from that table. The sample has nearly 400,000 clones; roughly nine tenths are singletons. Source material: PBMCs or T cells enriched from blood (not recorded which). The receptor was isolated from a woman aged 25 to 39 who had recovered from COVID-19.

CDR3 residues: CASSVAPQDIYEQYF. The DNA of the CDR3 is TGTGCCAGCAGCGTAGCTCCACAAGATATTTACGAGCAGTACTTC. J is TRBJ2-7 and V is TRBV9; no clear D gene. CDR1 SGDLS and CDR2 YYNGEE come from the germline V gene. The CDR3 is 15 amino acids. Trimming left V 0 bases short and J 4 bases short, with 14 bases between.